These 15 T cell receptor beta chains came from one sample sequenced in a study of blood T cell repertoires in COVID-19. Assay: immunoSEQ multiplex PCR; the TCRdb copy retains only in-frame clones and omits some. The top ten clones hold about 11% of a sample with 150,000 to 200,000 clones, roughly 80% of them seen once. The sequencing input was peripheral blood. These receptors were obtained from a woman aged 40 to 55 with COVID-19, enrolled during active disease.

The chain couples TRBV12-3 or TRBV12-4 to TRBJ1-1; D may be TRBD1 (5 bases). This CDR3 spans 11 amino acids. V was clipped by 5 bases and J by 11 bases, with 12 bases between them. In nucleotides, the CDR3 is TGTGCCAGCAGTGGGGGACGGGGGGCTTTCTTT. It encodes CASSGGRGAFF.

The rearrangement uses TRBV9 and TRBJ1-2; 12 bases map to TRBD1. Looked up from germline, CDR1 is SGDLS and CDR2 is YYNGEE. V lost 3 bases to trimming and J lost 7 bases; unmatched junction nucleotides: 7. This CDR3 is 15 amino acids long. CDR3 sequence reads: CASSAAGTGGRGYTF. DNA of the CDR3: TGTGCCAGCAGCGCGGCCGGGACAGGGGGCCGTGGCTACACCTTC. Based on the CDR3 plus reference TRBV9 and TRBJ1-2, the full variable domain is DSGVTQTPKHLITATGQRVTLRCSPRSGDLSVYWYQQSLDQGLQFLIQYYNGEERAKGNILERFSAQQFPDLHSELNLSSLELGDSALYFCASSAAGTGGRGYTFGSGTRLTVV.

In its sample, this clone was seen once. The chain carries TRBV3-1 (or the pseudogene TRBV3-2) and TRBJ1-3, with D perhaps TRBD1 (5 bases). The ends were cut back, 3 bases at V and 2 bases at J, with 17 bases in the middle. CDR1 is LGHDT, CDR2 YNNKEL, per germline (reference sequence). The CDR3 runs to 17 residues. The CDR3 nucleotides read TGTGCCAGCAGCCATCTTAGGACACAGCTCCCTGGAAACACCATATATTTT. It yields the protein CASSHLRTQLPGNTIYF.

The chain recombines TRBV3-1 (or the pseudogene TRBV3-2) with TRBJ2-3; 9 nucleotides agree with TRBD1. The CDR3 runs to 16 residues. Looked up from germline, CDR1 is LGHDT and CDR2 is YNNKEL (reference sequence). Losses at the gene ends were 2 bases for V and 2 bases for J; bases not matched to a gene: 5. CDR3 sequence reads: CASSQTGGRDTDTQYF. CDR3 DNA: TGTGCCAGCAGCCAAACAGGGGGCCGGGACACAGATACGCAGTATTTT.

This clone showed up just a few times. CDR3 loop: CASRTGVAGELFF. The CDR3, as DNA: TGTGCCAGCAGAACAGGGGTGGCCGGGGAGCTGTTTTTT. V usage is TRBV28 and J usage is TRBJ2-2; 7 positions agree with TRBD1. The germline V gene has CDR1 MDHEN and CDR2 SYDVKM. CDR3 length equals 13 residues. V lost 6 bases, J lost 6 bases, and 4 bases stayed unmatched.

This clone was seen only a few times. The genes are TRBV5-1 and TRBJ2-7, with TRBD1 matching 7 bases. The CDR3 has 14 residues. The germline CDR1 and CDR2 sequences are SGHRS and YFSETQ. J lost 3 bases, V lost 0 bases, and 3 bases had no gene match. CDR3 coding DNA: TGCGCCAGCAGCTTGGGACAGGGTGGCTACGAGCAGTACTTC. Its translation is CASSLGQGGYEQYF.

The rearrangement uses TRBV24-1 and TRBJ2-1, with D possibly matching TRBD1 (6 bases). Trimming pared 3 bases from V and 7 bases from J, leaving 15 bases between. Germline CDR1 reads KGHDR; CDR2 reads SFDVKD. This CDR3 has 15 residues. The CDR3 loop is CATSDGSGTINEQFF. The CDR3 DNA sequence: TGTGCCACCAGTGATGGTTCCGGGACAATTAATGAGCAGTTCTTC.

A remark on this clone: The conserved phenylalanine or tryptophan is not found at the CDR3 terminus, so this likely reflects a read error. The limits of the CDR3 on the DNA are not certain, so only TCRdb's listed CDR3 is given. CDR3 region: CASSERGEGGPKVD. The chain carries TRBV6-1 and TRBJ1-1; the D segment call TRBD1 is taken from the table without a DNA check. The CDR3 is made up of 14 amino acids, end residues included. Germline CDR1 and CDR2: MNHNS and SASEGT.

The CDR3 sequence is CASSPPGVLAGNTIYF. CDR3 bases: TGTGCCAGCAGCCCACCGGGGGTTTTGGCTGGAAACACCATATATTTT. V is TRBV7-9 and J is TRBJ1-3; maybe TRBD1 (5 bases). Trimming left V 5 bases short and J 2 bases short, with 16 bases between. The CDR3 loop spans 16 amino acids. Germline V gene data show CDR1 as SEHNR and CDR2 as FQNEAQ (reference sequence).

V and J are TRBV30 and TRBJ2-1; 7 bases agree with TRBD2. The CDR3 runs 11 residues. V was pared by 2 bases and J by 9 bases, with 1 base of the junction left unmatched. Germline lookup yields CDR1 GTSNPN and CDR2 SVGIG (reference sequence). CDR3 region: CAWSPGGEQFF. The CDR3 DNA sequence: TGTGCCTGGAGTCCGGGGGGTGAGCAGTTCTTC.

The V call is TRBV7-2, the J call TRBJ2-1, with TRBD2 identical over 12 bases. The V segment lost 6 bases and the J segment 5 bases; nucleotides outside the gene matches: 5. There are 15 residues in the CDR3. CDR1 is SGHTA and CDR2 is FQGNSA in the germline V gene. The CDR3 here is CASRPRLAGDNEQFF. CDR3 in DNA: TGTGCCAGCAGACCTAGACTAGCGGGAGACAATGAGCAGTTCTTC.

This clone came up a few times. The genes are TRBV3-1 (or the pseudogene TRBV3-2) and TRBJ2-1; 12 nucleotides match TRBD2. V trimming: 4 bases; J trimming: 6 bases; junction bases outside the gene matches: 1. The CDR3 runs to 14 residues. Germline V lookup: CDR1 LGHDT, CDR2 YNNKEL (reference sequence). The CDR3 region is CASSLTSGSNEQFF. CDR3 nucleotide sequence: TGTGCCAGCAGCCTGACTAGCGGGAGCAATGAGCAGTTCTTC.

The chain recombines TRBV28 with TRBJ2-7; 9 bases align to TRBD1. Trimming at V came to 5 bases and at J to 6 bases, leaving 2 bases not matched to a gene. Germline-derived CDR1 and CDR2 are MDHEN and SYDVKM. The CDR3 contains 12 residues. The CDR3 region is CASSGTGPEQYF. CDR3 DNA: TGTGCCAGCAGTGGGACAGGGCCCGAGCAGTACTTC.

The V and J genes are TRBV27 and TRBJ1-5; a possible D gene is TRBD1 (5 bases). V was pared by 7 bases and J by 2 bases, with 12 bases between. This CDR3 has 14 residues. Germline V lookup: CDR1 MNHEY, CDR2 SMNVEV (reference sequence). The DNA for the CDR3 is TGTGCCAGCACTACCAGGGTCGGCAATCAGCCCCAGCATTTT. Encoded protein: CASTTRVGNQPQHF.

This clone was found a few times. The chain links TRBV7-9 to TRBJ1-2; D perhaps matches TRBD1 (6 bases). Deletions cut 5 bases from V and 9 bases from J, with 19 bases between. The CDR3 is made up of 14 amino acids. The germline V gene encodes CDR1 SEHNR and CDR2 FQNEAQ (reference sequence). The CDR3, as DNA: TGTGCCAGCAGCCCCGGGGGGCATCTCCCTAGCTACACCTTC. It translates to CASSPGGHLPSYTF. Full variable domain (remainder filled in from reference TRBV7-9 and TRBJ1-2): DTGVSQNPRHKITKRGQNVTFRCDPISEHNRLYWYRQTLGQGPEFLTYFQNEAQLEKSRLLSDRFSAERPKGSFSTLEIQRTEQGDSAMYLCASSPGGHLPSYTFGSGTRLTVV.